This T cell receptor (beta chain) comes out of a study of T cell responses to AZD1222 COVID-19 vaccine. Points from the study as a whole: Only 5 or 6 people who got AZD1222 tested seropositive at baseline. With dominance at 160-218 and 743-854, vaccine-associated CD4 TCRs spanned spike.

Concerning this clone itself: Its antigen is unidentified.

TCRdb's copy holds only in-frame clones and misses some; the assay was immunoSEQ multiplex PCR. There are about 120,000 clones in the sample; roughly 90% occur only once, and approximately 1.5% lies in the top ten. V shed 0 bases, J shed 4 bases, and the junction held 15 bases outside the gene matches. Germline V CDR1 and CDR2: SNHLY, FYNNEI. This CDR3 contains 19 residues. This chain links TRBV2 with TRBJ1-3; 7 bases line up with TRBD1. The receptor was isolated from an adult in good health. The specimen was peripheral blood, collected on day 0 of AZD1222 vaccination. This CDR3 is CASSEADRVPLSYGNTIYF. As DNA, the CDR3 is TGTGCCAGCAGTGAAGCCGACAGGGTTCCTCTCTCTTACGGAAACACCATATATTTT.